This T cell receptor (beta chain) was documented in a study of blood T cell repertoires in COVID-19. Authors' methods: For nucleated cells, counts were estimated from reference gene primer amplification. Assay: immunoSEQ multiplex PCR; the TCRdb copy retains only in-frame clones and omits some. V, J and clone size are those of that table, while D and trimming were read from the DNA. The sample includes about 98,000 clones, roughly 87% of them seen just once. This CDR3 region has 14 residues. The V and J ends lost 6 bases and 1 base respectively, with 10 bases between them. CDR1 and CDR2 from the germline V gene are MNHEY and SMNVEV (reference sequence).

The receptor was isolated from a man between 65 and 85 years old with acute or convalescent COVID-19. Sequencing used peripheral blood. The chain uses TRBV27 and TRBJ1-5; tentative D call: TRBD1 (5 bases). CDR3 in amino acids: CASSRQGSNQPQHF. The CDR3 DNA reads TGTGCCAGCAGCCGGCAGGGAAGCAATCAGCCCCAGCATTTT.